A selection of T cell receptor beta chains follows, all from one sample in a study of low-dose radiotherapy and immunotherapy resistance in tumors. TCRdb reprocessed the reads via MiXCR and lists one record per CDR3 protein. The sample carries more than 50,000 distinct CDR3 sequences, 23% recorded once. The starting material was PBMCs, obtained after low-dose radiotherapy plus immunotherapy. These receptors came from a male donor with prostate cancer. Both conserved end residues are part of each CDR3. A D gene is named only where the DNA matches it firmly. Clone size, where shown, is once, few, many, or a class for clones that have expanded.

J gene: TRBJ2-3
D gene: TRBD1
clone size: many
V gene: TRBV7-9
CDR3 protein: CASSRGQGADTQYF
CDR3 DNA: TGTGCCAGCAGCCGTGGACAGGGGGCAGATACGCAGTATTTT

J gene: TRBJ1-3
D gene: TRBD1
clone size: many
V gene: TRBV3-1
CDR3 protein: CASSSRGSGNTIYF
CDR3 DNA: TGTGCCAGCAGCAGCAGGGGGTCTGGAAACACCATATATTTT

J gene: TRBJ2-3
D gene: TRBD2
clone size: many
V gene: TRBV20-1
CDR3 protein: CSARAGLAGGTTDTQYF
CDR3 DNA: TGCAGTGCTAGAGCGGGACTAGCGGGGGGCACCACAGATACGCAGTATTTT

J gene: TRBJ2-7
D gene: -
clone size: many
V gene: TRBV3-1
CDR3 protein: CASSSAMGSSEQYF
CDR3 DNA: TGTGCCAGCAGCTCAGCTATGGGATCGAGCGAGCAGTACTTC

J gene: TRBJ1-2
D gene: TRBD1
clone size: few
V gene: TRBV28
CDR3 protein: CASSFDRTGRSNYGYTF
CDR3 DNA: TGTGCCAGCAGTTTCGACCGGACAGGGCGCTCTAACTATGGCTACACCTTC

J gene: TRBJ1-5
D gene: -
clone size: many
V gene: TRBV30
CDR3 protein: CAWSATRTDNSNQPQHF
CDR3 DNA: TGTGCCTGGAGCGCTACCCGGACAGACAATAGCAATCAGCCCCAGCATTTT

J gene: TRBJ2-2
D gene: -
clone size: many
V gene: TRBV20-1
CDR3 protein: CSARSGKFDTGELFF
CDR3 DNA: TGCAGTGCTAGATCGGGGAAATTCGACACCGGGGAGCTGTTTTTT

J gene: TRBJ2-7
D gene: TRBD2
clone size: -
V gene: TRBV6-2/TRBV6-3
CDR3 protein: CASSYSSSGRQEQYF
CDR3 DNA: TGTGCCAGCAGTTACTCTTCTAGCGGGAGACAGGAGCAGTACTTC

J gene: TRBJ1-5
D gene: -
clone size: -
V gene: TRBV29-1
CDR3 protein: CSVAGSGDQPQHF
CDR3 DNA: TGCAGCGTTGCAGGGAGCGGGGATCAGCCCCAGCATTTT

J gene: TRBJ2-3
D gene: TRBD2
clone size: many
V gene: TRBV5-4
CDR3 protein: CASSHLSGTGTDTQYF
CDR3 DNA: TGCGCCAGCAGCCACCTTAGCGGGACTGGCACAGATACGCAGTATTTT

J gene: TRBJ1-1
D gene: -
clone size: -
V gene: TRBV7-2
CDR3 protein: CASSLTGTVTEAFF
CDR3 DNA: TGTGCCAGCAGCTTAACGGGTACCGTCACTGAAGCTTTCTTT

J gene: TRBJ2-3
D gene: -
clone size: many
V gene: TRBV7-2
CDR3 protein: CASSLEADTQYF
CDR3 DNA: TGTGCCAGCAGCTTAGAAGCAGATACGCAGTATTTT

J gene: TRBJ2-7
D gene: TRBD2
clone size: many
V gene: TRBV6-2/TRBV6-3
CDR3 protein: CASSYSGPGTIVIKEQYF
CDR3 DNA: TGTGCCAGCAGTTACTCGGGTCCAGGGACTATCGTTATCAAGGAGCAGTACTTC

J gene: TRBJ1-1
D gene: TRBD1
clone size: many
V gene: TRBV5-4
CDR3 protein: CASSEGQTNTEAFF
CDR3 DNA: TGTGCCAGCAGCGAGGGACAGACGAACACTGAAGCTTTCTTT

J gene: TRBJ2-7
D gene: -
clone size: many
V gene: TRBV6-5
CDR3 protein: CASSQTSGNYEQYF
CDR3 DNA: TGTGCCAGCAGTCAAACGAGTGGGAACTACGAGCAGTACTTC

J gene: TRBJ1-5
D gene: -
clone size: -
V gene: TRBV15
CDR3 protein: CATSRRAGKSQPQHF
CDR3 DNA: TGTGCCACCAGCAGACGGGCAGGTAAATCGCAGCCCCAGCATTTT

J gene: TRBJ2-1
D gene: -
clone size: medium-sized
V gene: TRBV15
CDR3 protein: CATSDTRGNEQFF
CDR3 DNA: TGTGCCACCAGCGATACTAGGGGGAATGAGCAGTTCTTC

J gene: TRBJ2-2
D gene: -
clone size: many
V gene: TRBV7-2
CDR3 protein: CASSLGFRGAGELFF
CDR3 DNA: TGTGCCAGCAGCTTAGGGTTCAGGGGGGCCGGGGAGCTGTTTTTT

J gene: TRBJ2-1
D gene: -
clone size: many
V gene: TRBV7-8
CDR3 protein: CASSWGRGSYNEQFF
CDR3 DNA: TGTGCCAGCAGCTGGGGGAGGGGGAGCTACAATGAGCAGTTCTTC

J gene: TRBJ2-1
D gene: TRBD2
clone size: many
V gene: TRBV7-2
CDR3 protein: CASSTLAGGGSSYNEQFF
CDR3 DNA: TGTGCCAGCAGTACCCTAGCGGGAGGGGGGAGCTCCTACAATGAGCAGTTCTTC

J gene: TRBJ2-7
D gene: TRBD1
clone size: medium-sized
V gene: TRBV9
CDR3 protein: CASSVGGQGAYEQYF
CDR3 DNA: TGTGCCAGCAGCGTAGGCGGACAGGGGGCCTACGAGCAGTACTTC

J gene: TRBJ2-7
D gene: TRBD1
clone size: few
V gene: TRBV29-1
CDR3 protein: CSVRWTGYEQYF
CDR3 DNA: TGCAGCGTGAGATGGACAGGATACGAGCAGTACTTC

J gene: TRBJ2-5
D gene: -
clone size: many
V gene: TRBV3-1
CDR3 protein: CASSQSETQYF
CDR3 DNA: TGTGCCAGCAGCCAAAGTGAGACCCAGTACTTC

J gene: TRBJ2-1
D gene: -
clone size: few
V gene: TRBV4-2
CDR3 protein: CASSQDYGGLDEQFF
CDR3 DNA: TGTGCCAGCAGCCAAGATTACGGGGGGCTCGATGAGCAGTTCTTC

J gene: TRBJ2-5
D gene: -
clone size: once
V gene: TRBV20-1
CDR3 protein: CSANRDGRETQYF
CDR3 DNA: TGCAGTGCTAACCGAGACGGACGAGAGACCCAGTACTTC

J gene: TRBJ2-5
D gene: -
clone size: many
V gene: TRBV3-1
CDR3 protein: CASSQDVGTQYF
CDR3 DNA: TGTGCCAGCAGCCAAGATGTAGGGACCCAGTACTTC

J gene: TRBJ2-7
D gene: -
clone size: many
V gene: TRBV19
CDR3 protein: CASSPWGTIYEQYF
CDR3 DNA: TGTGCCAGTAGTCCTTGGGGGACAATATACGAGCAGTACTTC

J gene: TRBJ2-1
D gene: -
clone size: -
V gene: TRBV28
CDR3 protein: CASNEQFF
CDR3 DNA: TGTGCCAGCAATGAGCAGTTCTTC

J gene: TRBJ1-1
D gene: TRBD1
clone size: many
V gene: TRBV20-1
CDR3 protein: CSARDFGQGAAEAFF
CDR3 DNA: TGCAGTGCTAGAGATTTCGGGCAGGGGGCGGCTGAAGCTTTCTTT

J gene: TRBJ1-1
D gene: TRBD1
clone size: many
V gene: TRBV5-1
CDR3 protein: CASSLTGTGFEEAFF
CDR3 DNA: TGCGCCAGCAGCTTGACCGGGACAGGGTTCGAGGAAGCTTTCTTT

J gene: TRBJ1-5
D gene: -
clone size: many
V gene: TRBV6-1
CDR3 protein: CASWEGDSNQPQHF
CDR3 DNA: TGTGCCAGCTGGGAAGGGGATAGCAATCAGCCCCAGCATTTT

J gene: TRBJ1-3
D gene: -
clone size: many
V gene: TRBV5-1
CDR3 protein: CASSLSGAGNTIYF
CDR3 DNA: TGCGCCAGCAGCTTGTCCGGGGCTGGAAACACCATATATTTT

J gene: TRBJ1-1
D gene: -
clone size: many
V gene: TRBV12-3/TRBV12-4
CDR3 protein: CASSGETSEAFF
CDR3 DNA: TGTGCCAGCAGTGGGGAGACCAGTGAAGCTTTCTTT

J gene: TRBJ1-6
D gene: TRBD1
clone size: few
V gene: TRBV4-3
CDR3 protein: CASSQVAGQGSPLHF
CDR3 DNA: TGCGCCAGCAGCCAAGTGGCGGGACAGGGATCACCCCTCCACTTT

J gene: TRBJ2-7
D gene: -
clone size: many
V gene: TRBV12-5
CDR3 protein: CASSTGGREQYF
CDR3 DNA: TGTGCTAGCTCAACGGGGGGCAGGGAGCAGTACTTC

J gene: TRBJ2-5
D gene: TRBD1
clone size: -
V gene: TRBV10-3
CDR3 protein: CAISDGTGEETQYF
CDR3 DNA: TGTGCCATCAGTGACGGGACAGGGGAAGAGACCCAGTACTTC

J gene: TRBJ2-5
D gene: TRBD1
clone size: once
V gene: TRBV20-1
CDR3 protein: CSARGGGQAWETQYF
CDR3 DNA: TGCAGTGCTAGAGGGGGTGGACAGGCGTGGGAGACCCAGTACTTC

J gene: TRBJ2-3
D gene: TRBD2
clone size: many
V gene: TRBV30
CDR3 protein: CAWSVPAGGSDTQYF
CDR3 DNA: TGTGCCTGGAGTGTCCCAGCGGGGGGGTCAGATACGCAGTATTTT

J gene: TRBJ2-3
D gene: TRBD1
clone size: many
V gene: TRBV2
CDR3 protein: CATADRGRTDTQYF
CDR3 DNA: TGTGCCACCGCGGACAGGGGACGAACAGATACGCAGTATTTT

J gene: TRBJ2-2
D gene: -
clone size: many
V gene: TRBV7-2
CDR3 protein: CASSLGWGAGELFF
CDR3 DNA: TGTGCCAGCAGCTTAGGATGGGGGGCCGGGGAGCTGTTTTTT

J gene: TRBJ2-6
D gene: -
clone size: many
V gene: TRBV6-5
CDR3 protein: CASSYSSSGANVLTF
CDR3 DNA: TGTGCCAGCAGTTACTCGAGCTCTGGGGCCAACGTCCTGACTTTC

J gene: TRBJ2-5
D gene: TRBD1
clone size: many
V gene: TRBV6-2/TRBV6-3
CDR3 protein: CASSLNHRTGKETQYF
CDR3 DNA: TGTGCCAGCAGTCTAAACCACAGGACAGGGAAAGAGACCCAGTACTTC

J gene: TRBJ2-4
D gene: TRBD1
clone size: many
V gene: TRBV29-1
CDR3 protein: CSVEDGRQGDIQYF
CDR3 DNA: TGCAGCGTTGAAGATGGAAGACAGGGCGACATTCAGTACTTC

J gene: TRBJ2-3
D gene: -
clone size: medium-sized
V gene: TRBV7-2
CDR3 protein: CASSRRLDRRTDTQYF
CDR3 DNA: TGTGCCAGCAGTCGACGACTAGATAGACGCACAGATACGCAGTATTTT

J gene: TRBJ1-3
D gene: -
clone size: many
V gene: TRBV7-9
CDR3 protein: CASTNRGLGNTIYF
CDR3 DNA: TGTGCCAGCACAAATAGGGGTCTCGGAAACACCATATATTTT

J gene: TRBJ2-5
D gene: -
clone size: many
V gene: TRBV5-1
CDR3 protein: CASSLGANQETQYF
CDR3 DNA: TGCGCCAGCAGCTTGGGGGCAAACCAAGAGACCCAGTACTTC

J gene: TRBJ2-3
D gene: -
clone size: many
V gene: TRBV29-1
CDR3 protein: CSVETGTDTQYF
CDR3 DNA: TGCAGCGTTGAGACTGGAACAGATACGCAGTATTTT

J gene: TRBJ2-2
D gene: TRBD1
clone size: many
V gene: TRBV5-4
CDR3 protein: CASSMTGTGSTGELFF
CDR3 DNA: TGTGCCAGCAGCATGACTGGGACAGGCTCAACCGGGGAGCTGTTTTTT

J gene: TRBJ2-7
D gene: -
clone size: few
V gene: TRBV12-3/TRBV12-4
CDR3 protein: CASSYDRRDPEQYF
CDR3 DNA: TGTGCCAGCAGTTACGACCGCCGGGACCCCGAGCAGTACTTC

J gene: TRBJ2-1
D gene: TRBD2
clone size: -
V gene: TRBV3-1
CDR3 protein: CASTAGGGSEQFF
CDR3 DNA: TGTGCCAGCACAGCGGGAGGGGGGAGTGAGCAGTTCTTC

J gene: TRBJ1-1
D gene: TRBD1
clone size: once
V gene: TRBV5-6
CDR3 protein: CASSLGAGRGGTEAFF
CDR3 DNA: TGTGCCAGCAGCTTGGGCGCAGGCAGGGGGGGCACTGAAGCTTTCTTT

J gene: TRBJ2-7
D gene: TRBD2
clone size: -
V gene: TRBV2
CDR3 protein: CASSTPGLAGSEQYF
CDR3 DNA: TGTGCCAGCAGTACCCCGGGACTAGCGGGTTCGGAGCAGTACTTC

J gene: TRBJ2-3
D gene: -
clone size: many
V gene: TRBV19
CDR3 protein: CASSIMATTDTQYF
CDR3 DNA: TGTGCCAGTAGTATTATGGCTACCACAGATACGCAGTATTTT

J gene: TRBJ2-2
D gene: -
clone size: -
V gene: TRBV12-3/TRBV12-4
CDR3 protein: CASSLDTHTGELFF
CDR3 DNA: TGTGCCAGCAGTTTAGATACCCACACCGGGGAGCTGTTTTTT

J gene: TRBJ1-5
D gene: TRBD1
clone size: many
V gene: TRBV20-1
CDR3 protein: CSAEGTVAGNQPQHF
CDR3 DNA: TGCAGTGCGGAAGGGACAGTCGCGGGCAATCAGCCCCAGCATTTT

J gene: TRBJ1-5
D gene: TRBD1
clone size: once
V gene: TRBV29-1
CDR3 protein: CSVRQGGEPQHF
CDR3 DNA: TGCAGCGTGAGACAGGGGGGGGAGCCCCAGCATTTT

J gene: TRBJ2-1
D gene: -
clone size: many
V gene: TRBV7-2
CDR3 protein: CASSPSMEQFF
CDR3 DNA: TGTGCCAGCAGCCCCTCGATGGAGCAGTTCTTC

J gene: TRBJ1-1
D gene: -
clone size: many
V gene: TRBV24-1
CDR3 protein: CATRPRAETEAFF
CDR3 DNA: TGTGCCACCAGGCCCCGGGCAGAAACTGAAGCTTTCTTT

J gene: TRBJ2-1
D gene: TRBD1
clone size: many
V gene: TRBV7-9
CDR3 protein: CASSSHPGQTTLSSYNEQFF
CDR3 DNA: TGTGCCAGCAGCTCTCACCCGGGACAGACCACGCTCAGCTCCTACAATGAGCAGTTCTTC